This T cell receptor (beta chain) was recorded in a study of CD8 T cells in Susac syndrome. Whole-study results and caveats: In TEMRA cells and active patients, CD8+ clonal expansion in Susac reached its peak.

A quantity of roughly 0.5 to 1 ug RNA underwent reverse transcription using random hexamers. A single record per CDR3 protein comes from TCRdb applying MiXCR to the immunoSEQ multiplex PCR reads. Counted here are 100,000 to 150,000 distinct CDR3 sequences, 90% to 95% occurring once; the ten biggest clones make up around 0.2%. Per the germline V gene, CDR1 is SGHAT and CDR2 is FQNNGV. V trimming: 8 bases; J trimming: 0 bases; junction bases outside the gene matches: 10. This CDR3 is 17 amino acids long. A remark on this clonotype: The antigen is not known.

This sequence originates from a human donor with Susac syndrome. The rearrangement joins TRBV11-2 to TRBJ2-6, with 7 bases aligning to TRBD2. Input material: CD8+ T cells from PBMCs. CDR3 sequence: CASSGLADFSGANVLTF. The CDR3 DNA reads TGTGCCAGCTCTGGTCTAGCGGACTTCTCTGGGGCCAACGTCCTGACTTTC.